Presented here are 27 T cell receptor beta chains from one specimen sequenced in a study of T cell responses to AZD1222 COVID-19 vaccine. Profiling relied on immunoSEQ multiplex PCR, and the TCRdb table lists in-frame clones only, not all of them. The table includes about 180,000 clones, 88% detected once. This specimen was peripheral blood, taken 28 days after the second AZD1222 dose. All receptors come from an adult who received the AZD1222 COVID-19 vaccine.

This sequence joins TRBV6-6 and TRBJ1-4; 7 nucleotides line up with TRBD1. V shed 6 bases, J shed 7 bases, and the junction held 8 bases outside the gene matches. The germline V gene has CDR1 MNHNY and CDR2 SVGAGI (reference sequence). CDR3 length: 14 residues. For the CDR3, the DNA is TGTGCCAGCAGAATAGGGGGCAGGAGTGAAAAACTGTTTTTT. This encodes CASRIGGRSEKLFF.

The CDR3 spells CASSLSDHSPGAQYF. As DNA, the CDR3 is TGTGCCAGCAGCTTGAGTGACCACTCCCCGGGGGCGCAGTATTTT. The gene calls are TRBV11-3 and TRBJ2-3, with D perhaps TRBD2 (6 bases). Germline CDR1 SGHNT, CDR2 YENEEA. This CDR3 contains 15 residues. Trimming took 3 bases from V and 10 from J, leaving 20 bases between them.

The chain combines TRBV5-1 with TRBJ1-2, with 7 nucleotides matching TRBD1. The germline V gene encodes CDR1 SGHRS and CDR2 YFSETQ. V gave up 4 bases and J gave up 3 bases; unmatched junction bases: 9. The CDR3 is made up of 15 amino acids. The CDR3 loop reads CASSPRQGGYYGYTF. In DNA form, the CDR3 reads TGCGCCAGCAGCCCGCGACAGGGAGGGTACTATGGCTACACCTTC.

The CDR3 region is CSVARGAYGYTF. In DNA, the CDR3 is TGCAGCGTTGCCAGGGGTGCCTATGGCTACACCTTC. The chain joins TRBV29-1 to TRBJ1-2, with D maybe TRBD1 (6 bases). Germline V gives CDR1 SQVTM, CDR2 ANQGSEA. V lost 4 bases, J lost 4 bases, and 10 bases lay in between. The CDR3 runs 12 residues.

The rearrangement joins TRBV3-1 (or the pseudogene TRBV3-2) to TRBJ2-3; D perhaps matches TRBD1 (5 bases). Germline V lookup: CDR1 LGHDT, CDR2 YNNKEL (reference sequence). Trimming pared 0 bases from V and 3 bases from J, leaving 7 bases between. CDR3 length: 14 residues. The CDR3 here is CASSQEPGTDTQYF. The CDR3, as DNA: TGTGCCAGCAGCCAAGAGCCAGGGACAGATACGCAGTATTTT.

This clone is a singleton in its sample. CDR3 loop: CASSPWDRVPTNEKLFF. For the CDR3, the DNA is TGTGCCAGCAGCCCATGGGACAGGGTTCCAACTAATGAAAAACTGTTTTTT. The chain employs TRBV21-1 and TRBJ1-4; the DNA was not used to check the table's D call, TRBD1. TRBV21-1 is recorded as a pseudogene. The CDR3 extends over 17 amino acids.

The chain links TRBV27 to TRBJ1-3, with unresolved D. This CDR3 comprises 13 residues. The germline CDR1 and CDR2 sequences are MNHEY and SMNVEV (reference sequence). V lost 0 bases, J lost 2 bases, and 2 bases lay in between. The CDR3 loop is CASSLSPGNTIYF. The CDR3, as DNA: TGTGCCAGCAGTTTATCACCTGGAAACACCATATATTTT.

CDR3: CASRDLFYGYTF. CDR3 DNA sequence: TGTGCCAGCCGGGACCTCTTCTATGGCTACACCTTC. The chain recombines TRBV9 with TRBJ1-2; TRBD1 might be the D (5 bases). Trimming took off 7 bases at V and 4 bases at J, with 11 bases between the two ends. CDR3 length equals 12 residues. The germline CDR1 and CDR2 sequences are SGDLS and YYNGEE. The whole variable domain, remainder taken from reference TRBV9 and TRBJ1-2, is DSGVTQTPKHLITATGQRVTLRCSPRSGDLSVYWYQQSLDQGLQFLIQYYNGEERAKGNILERFSAQQFPDLHSELNLSSLELGDSALYFCASRDLFYGYTFGSGTRLTVV.

The rearrangement uses TRBV19 and TRBJ1-5; 10 bases match TRBD1. The junction had 4 bases not matched to a gene; V was cut back by 9 bases and J by 5 bases. CDR1 and CDR2 from the germline V gene are LNHDA and SQIVND (reference sequence). CDR3 length equals 13 residues. CDR3 DNA sequence: TGTGCCAGCGCCGGGACAGGGGATCAGCCCCAGCATTTT. Translated: CASAGTGDQPQHF.

CDR3 in DNA: TGTGCCAGCAGCCCTCAAAGGGGGACAGCCTATGGCTACACCTTC. This codes for CASSPQRGTAYGYTF. The chain couples TRBV28 to TRBJ1-2; 7 bases align to TRBD1. Germline CDR1 MDHEN, CDR2 SYDVKM. This CDR3 comprises 15 residues. V dropped 6 bases and J dropped 4; count of bases not matched to a gene: 11.

The gene calls are TRBV28 and TRBJ2-5, with a tentative D call TRBD2 (5 bases). With 8 bases removed from V and 5 bases from J, the gap between germline ends came to 18 bases. The CDR3 loop spans 14 amino acids. CDR1 is MDHEN and CDR2 is SYDVKM in the germline V gene. This CDR3 reads CASAPNGGYETQYF. The CDR3 nucleotides read TGTGCCAGCGCCCCTAATGGAGGCTACGAGACCCAGTACTTC.

The V and J genes are TRBV24-1 and TRBJ2-5; 12 bases are shared with TRBD2. From germline, CDR1 is KGHDR and CDR2 SFDVKD. This CDR3 has 17 amino acids. V dropped 4 bases and J dropped 1; count of bases not matched to a gene: 6. CDR3 coding DNA: TGTGCCACCAGTGACACCGGACTAGCGGGATTCCAAGAGACCCAGTACTTC. It specifies CATSDTGLAGFQETQYF.

The chain links TRBV6-2 or TRBV6-3 to TRBJ2-4; D possibly corresponds to TRBD2 (5 bases). Trimming took off 2 bases at V and 0 bases at J, with 11 bases between the two ends. Germline V lookup: CDR1 MNHEY, CDR2 SVGEGT. CDR3 length: 16 amino acids. In nucleotides, the CDR3 is TGTGCCAGCAGTTACACTAGACTTCTAGCCAAAAACATTCAGTACTTC. Amino acid sequence: CASSYTRLLAKNIQYF.

V and J are TRBV27 and TRBJ1-5, with D perhaps matching TRBD1 (5 bases). CDR3 length: 15 residues. Germline V gene data show CDR1 as MNHEY and CDR2 as SMNVEV (reference sequence). V was trimmed by 2 bases and J by 3 bases, leaving 11 bases between them. The CDR3 nucleotides are TGTGCCAGCAGTTTACTCGGGGGTATCAATCAGCCCCAGCATTTT. It specifies CASSLLGGINQPQHF.

This chain links TRBV29-1 with TRBJ1-3; D is undetermined. The CDR3 is 12 amino acids. Trimming stripped 3 bases from V and 8 bases from J, with 11 bases between. Germline CDR1 is SQVTM and CDR2 is ANQGSEA. This CDR3 reads CSVEESEDTIYF. The DNA of the CDR3 is TGCAGCGTTGAGGAGTCGGAGGACACCATATATTTT.

This chain connects TRBV5-6 to TRBJ2-7, with a possible D match to TRBD1 (5 bases). V was shortened by 2 bases and J by 2 bases, with 8 bases between the two germline ends. Looked up from germline, CDR1 is SGHDT and CDR2 is YYEEEE. CDR3 length: 13 residues. CDR3 region: CASSLGRAYEQYF. The CDR3 DNA reads TGTGCCAGCAGCTTAGGCAGGGCCTACGAGCAGTACTTC.

The V gene is TRBV5-4, the J gene TRBJ1-1; a weak D match, TRBD1 (6 bases). The CDR3 runs 15 residues. Trimming stripped 4 bases from V and 3 bases from J, with 16 bases between. CDR1 is SGHNT and CDR2 is YYREEE in the germline V gene (reference sequence). The DNA for the CDR3 is TGTGCCAGCAGCCAGGACAGTTCAGACTACACTGAAGCTTTCTTT. Protein product: CASSQDSSDYTEAFF.

The chain has TRBV27 and TRBJ2-1; the match to TRBD2 covers 9 bases. V lost 4 bases to trimming and J lost 7 bases; unmatched junction nucleotides: 14. CDR1 is MNHEY, CDR2 SMNVEV, per germline (reference sequence). The length of the CDR3 is 17 residues. The CDR3 loop reads CASSSAGRGGHRNEQFF. The CDR3 DNA follows: TGTGCCAGCAGTTCGGCGGGGCGGGGGGGCCATAGGAATGAGCAGTTCTTC.

This clone appeared once. This chain links TRBV7-3 with TRBJ1-1; 9 positions match TRBD1. The CDR3 length is 16 residues. Germline lookup yields CDR1 SGHTA and CDR2 FQGTGA. V shed 5 bases, J shed 3 bases, and the junction held 10 bases outside the gene matches. CDR3 in amino acids: CASSDPGQGTDTEAFF. The CDR3 region has the DNA TGTGCCAGCAGCGATCCGGGACAGGGAACCGACACTGAAGCTTTCTTT. Filled out from reference TRBV7-3 and TRBJ1-1, the complete variable domain reads GAGVSQTPSNKVTEKGKYVELRCDPISGHTALYWYRQSLGQGPEFLIYFQGTGAADDSGLPNDRFFAVRPEGSVSTLKIQRTERGDSAVYLCASSDPGQGTDTEAFFGQGTRLTVV.

The chain employs TRBV9 and TRBJ1-5; 8 nucleotides match TRBD1. The junction had 5 bases not matched to a gene; V was cut back by 0 bases and J by 3 bases. Germline assignment: CDR1 SGDLS and CDR2 YYNGEE. The CDR3 is 16 amino acids. CDR3 sequence reads: CASSVGEDRANQPQHF. CDR3 DNA: TGTGCCAGCAGCGTAGGCGAGGACAGGGCCAATCAGCCCCAGCATTTT.

The count of this clone is one. The J gene is TRBJ1-1, the V gene TRBV18, with D unresolved. The CDR3 totals 14 residues. Trimming shortened V by 2 bases and J by 8 bases, and 15 bases separated the two germline ends. Germline CDR1 and CDR2: KGHSH and LQKENI. In nucleotides, the CDR3 is TGTGCCAGCTCACCAGCGCGAGGAAATCGCGAAGCTTTCTTT. As protein: CASSPARGNREAFF.

V is TRBV9 and J is TRBJ2-7; 10 bases are a match to TRBD1. V shed 5 bases and J 2 bases; nucleotides not matched to a gene: 4. The CDR3 has 14 amino acids. Germline loops: CDR1 SGDLS, CDR2 YYNGEE. CDR3: CASSEDRGPYEQYF. The CDR3 DNA reads as TGTGCCAGCAGTGAAGACAGGGGGCCCTACGAGCAGTACTTC.

CDR3 amino acids: CASSVGGMNTEAFF. In DNA, the CDR3 is TGTGCCAGCAGTGTGGGCGGAATGAACACTGAAGCTTTCTTT. The chain carries TRBV28 and TRBJ1-1; D is uncertain. The germline CDR1 and CDR2 sequences are MDHEN and SYDVKM. CDR3 length: 14 amino acids. V lost 5 bases to trimming and J lost 0 bases, with 10 bases between them.

This clone occurred once. V gene TRBV5-6 combines with J gene TRBJ2-1; 8 bases fit TRBD2. V dropped 4 bases and J dropped 5; count of bases not matched to a gene: 8. The CDR3 contains 15 residues. Germline-derived CDR1 and CDR2 are SGHDT and YYEEEE. The DNA of the CDR3 is TGTGCCAGCAGCGAAACGGGGGGGCCCAACAATGAGCAGTTCTTC. Its translation is CASSETGGPNNEQFF.

This chain uses TRBV2 with TRBJ2-7; D possibly corresponds to TRBD1 (6 bases). The germline V and J ends were trimmed by 6 bases and 7 bases, with 19 bases remaining between them. The CDR3 extends over 14 amino acids. The germline gives CDR1 SNHLY, CDR2 FYNNEI. CDR3 amino acids: CASSQGYGGAEQYF. In DNA, the CDR3 is TGTGCCAGCAGCCAGGGGTACGGTGGAGCAGAGCAGTACTTC.

This chain joins TRBV28 and TRBJ2-5; D is ambiguous. Trimming removed 3 bases at V and 2 bases at J, with 7 bases between. The CDR3 totals 13 residues. Germline V lookup: CDR1 MDHEN, CDR2 SYDVKM. This chain's CDR3 is CASSLGRQETQYF. CDR3 sequence (DNA): TGTGCCAGCAGTTTGGGAAGACAAGAGACCCAGTACTTC.

The V call is TRBV4-2, the J call TRBJ1-3, with 7 bases fitting TRBD1. This CDR3 spans 14 amino acids. Germline V CDR1 and CDR2: LGHNA, YNFKEQ. V was clipped by 6 bases and J by 4 bases; unmatched bases: 6. The CDR3, as DNA: TGTGCCAGCAGTCCCGGGACAGACGGAAACACCATATATTTT. Amino acid sequence: CASSPGTDGNTIYF.